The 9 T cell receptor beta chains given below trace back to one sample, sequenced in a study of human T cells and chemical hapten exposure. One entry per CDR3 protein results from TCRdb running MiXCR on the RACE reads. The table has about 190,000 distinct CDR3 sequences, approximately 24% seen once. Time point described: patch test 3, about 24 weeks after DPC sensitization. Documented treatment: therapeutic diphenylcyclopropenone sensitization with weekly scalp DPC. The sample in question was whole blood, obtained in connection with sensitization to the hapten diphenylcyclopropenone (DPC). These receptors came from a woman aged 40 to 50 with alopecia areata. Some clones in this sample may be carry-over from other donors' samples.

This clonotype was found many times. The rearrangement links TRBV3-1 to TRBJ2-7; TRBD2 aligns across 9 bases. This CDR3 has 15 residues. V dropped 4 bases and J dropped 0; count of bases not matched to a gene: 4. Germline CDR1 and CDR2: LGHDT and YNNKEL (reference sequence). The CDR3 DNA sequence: TGTGCCAGCAGCCCACTAGCGGGTATCTCCTACGAGCAGTACTTC. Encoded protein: CASSPLAGISYEQYF.

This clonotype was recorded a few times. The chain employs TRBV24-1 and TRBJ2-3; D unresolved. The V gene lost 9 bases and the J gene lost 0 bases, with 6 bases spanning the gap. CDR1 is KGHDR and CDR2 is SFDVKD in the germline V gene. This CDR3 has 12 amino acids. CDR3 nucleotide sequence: TGTGCCACCGGATCTAGCACAGATACGCAGTATTTT. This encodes CATGSSTDTQYF.

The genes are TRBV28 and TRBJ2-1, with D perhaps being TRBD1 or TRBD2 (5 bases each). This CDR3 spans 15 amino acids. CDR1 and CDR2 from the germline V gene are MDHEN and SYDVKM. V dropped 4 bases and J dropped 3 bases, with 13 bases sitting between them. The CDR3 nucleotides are TGTGCCAGCAGTTCACCCCGGGACGGCTACAATGAGCAGTTCTTC. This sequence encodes CASSSPRDGYNEQFF.

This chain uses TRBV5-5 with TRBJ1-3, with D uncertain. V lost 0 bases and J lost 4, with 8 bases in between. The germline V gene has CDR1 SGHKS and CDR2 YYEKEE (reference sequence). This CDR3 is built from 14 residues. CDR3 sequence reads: CASSLAGPGNTIYF. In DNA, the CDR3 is TGTGCCAGCAGCTTGGCGGGTCCCGGAAACACCATATATTTT.

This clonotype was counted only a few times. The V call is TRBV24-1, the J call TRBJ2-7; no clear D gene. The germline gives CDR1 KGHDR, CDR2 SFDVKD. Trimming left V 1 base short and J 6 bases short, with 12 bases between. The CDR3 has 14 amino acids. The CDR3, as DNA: TGTGCCACCAGTGATTTCTGTTGGTACCCCGAGCAGTACTTC. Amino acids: CATSDFCWYPEQYF.

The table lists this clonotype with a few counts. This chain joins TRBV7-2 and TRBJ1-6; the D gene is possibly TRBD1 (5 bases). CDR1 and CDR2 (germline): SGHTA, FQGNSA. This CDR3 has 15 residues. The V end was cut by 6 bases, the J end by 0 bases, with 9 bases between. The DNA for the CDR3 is TGTGCCAGCAGTGACAGCTCCTCCTATAATTCACCCCTCCACTTT. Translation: CASSDSSSYNSPLHF.

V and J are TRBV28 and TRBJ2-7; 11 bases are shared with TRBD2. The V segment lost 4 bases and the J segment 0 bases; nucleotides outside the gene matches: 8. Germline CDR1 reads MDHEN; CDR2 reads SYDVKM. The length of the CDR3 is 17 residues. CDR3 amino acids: CASSYLLAGGSSYEQYF. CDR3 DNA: TGTGCCAGCAGTTACCTTCTAGCGGGAGGAAGCTCCTACGAGCAGTACTTC.

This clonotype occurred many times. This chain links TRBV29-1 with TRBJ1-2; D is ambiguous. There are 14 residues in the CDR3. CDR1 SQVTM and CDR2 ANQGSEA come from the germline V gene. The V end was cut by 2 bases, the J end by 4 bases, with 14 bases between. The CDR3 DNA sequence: TGCAGCGTTGAAAGTATCGGTGCCGGCTATGGCTACACCTTC. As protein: CSVESIGAGYGYTF.

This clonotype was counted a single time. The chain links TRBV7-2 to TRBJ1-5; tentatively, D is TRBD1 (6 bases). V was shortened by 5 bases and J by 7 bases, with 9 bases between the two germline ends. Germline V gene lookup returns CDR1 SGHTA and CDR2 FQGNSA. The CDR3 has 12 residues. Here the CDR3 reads CASSRDIQPQHF. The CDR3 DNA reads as TGTGCCAGCAGCCGGGACATCCAGCCCCAGCATTTT.